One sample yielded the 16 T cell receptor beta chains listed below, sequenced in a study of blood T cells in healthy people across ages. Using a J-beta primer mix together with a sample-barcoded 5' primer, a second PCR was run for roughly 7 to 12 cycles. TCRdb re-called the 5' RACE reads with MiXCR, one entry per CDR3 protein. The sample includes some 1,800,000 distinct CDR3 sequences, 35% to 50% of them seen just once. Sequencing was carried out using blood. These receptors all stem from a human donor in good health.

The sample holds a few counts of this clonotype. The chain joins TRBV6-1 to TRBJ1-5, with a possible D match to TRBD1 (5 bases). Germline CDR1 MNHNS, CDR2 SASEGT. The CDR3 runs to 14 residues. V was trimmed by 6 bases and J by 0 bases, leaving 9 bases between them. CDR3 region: CASSPTVSNQPQHF. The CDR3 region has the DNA TGTGCCAGCAGCCCGACAGTTAGCAATCAGCCCCAGCATTTT.

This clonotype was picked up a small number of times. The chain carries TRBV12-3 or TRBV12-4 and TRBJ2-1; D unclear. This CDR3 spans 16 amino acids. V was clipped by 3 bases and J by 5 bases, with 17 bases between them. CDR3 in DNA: TGTGCCAGCAGTTTTGTCACGGCAGTAGAGAACAATGAGCAGTTCTTC. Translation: CASSFVTAVENNEQFF.

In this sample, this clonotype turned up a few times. DNA of the CDR3: TGTGCCAGCAGTTTCGGGACAGGGGCCGAGCAGTACTTC. It encodes CASSFGTGAEQYF. This chain links TRBV12-3 or TRBV12-4 with TRBJ2-7; 10 positions match TRBD1. This CDR3 is 13 amino acids long. The V segment lost 3 bases and the J segment 6 bases; nucleotides outside the gene matches: 2.

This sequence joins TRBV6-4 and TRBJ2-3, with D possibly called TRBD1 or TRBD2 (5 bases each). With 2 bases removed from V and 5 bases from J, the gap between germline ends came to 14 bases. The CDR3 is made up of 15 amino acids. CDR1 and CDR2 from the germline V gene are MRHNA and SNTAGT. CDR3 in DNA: TGTGCCAGCAGTGACCCGCAGGGAGCTATAGATACGCAGTATTTT. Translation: CASSDPQGAIDTQYF.

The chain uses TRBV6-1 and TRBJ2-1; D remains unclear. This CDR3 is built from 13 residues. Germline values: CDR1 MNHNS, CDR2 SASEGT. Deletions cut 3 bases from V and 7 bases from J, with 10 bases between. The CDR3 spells CASSDIAWNEQFF. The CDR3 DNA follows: TGTGCCAGCAGTGACATTGCATGGAATGAGCAGTTCTTC.

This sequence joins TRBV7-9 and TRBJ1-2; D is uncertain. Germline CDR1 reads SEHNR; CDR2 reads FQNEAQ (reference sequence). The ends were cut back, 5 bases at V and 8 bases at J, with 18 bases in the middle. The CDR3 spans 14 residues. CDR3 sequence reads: CASSIGPPTGGYTF. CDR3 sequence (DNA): TGTGCCAGCAGCATTGGACCGCCCACGGGAGGCTACACCTTC.

CDR3 sequence: CASSYTDRRTYEQYF. CDR3 DNA sequence: TGTGCCAGCAGTTACACGGACAGACGGACCTACGAGCAGTACTTC. The chain couples TRBV6-5 to TRBJ2-7, with D possibly TRBD1 on 6 matching bases. The germline V and J ends were trimmed by 2 bases and 2 bases, with 13 bases remaining between them. This CDR3 has 15 amino acids. The germline V gene has CDR1 MNHEY and CDR2 SVGAGI.

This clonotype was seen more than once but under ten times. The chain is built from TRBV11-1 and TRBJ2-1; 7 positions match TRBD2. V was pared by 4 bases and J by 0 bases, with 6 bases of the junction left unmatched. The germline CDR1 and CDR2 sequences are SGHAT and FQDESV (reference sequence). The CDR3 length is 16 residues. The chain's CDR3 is CASSSRSGISYNEQFF. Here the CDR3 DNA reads TGTGCCAGCAGCTCCAGGAGCGGGATCTCCTACAATGAGCAGTTCTTC.

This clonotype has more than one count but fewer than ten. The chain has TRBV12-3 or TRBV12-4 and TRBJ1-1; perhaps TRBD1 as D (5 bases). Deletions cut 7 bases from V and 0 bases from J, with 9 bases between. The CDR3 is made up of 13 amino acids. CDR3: CASMRGVNTEAFF. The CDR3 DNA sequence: TGTGCCAGCATGAGAGGGGTGAACACTGAAGCTTTCTTT.

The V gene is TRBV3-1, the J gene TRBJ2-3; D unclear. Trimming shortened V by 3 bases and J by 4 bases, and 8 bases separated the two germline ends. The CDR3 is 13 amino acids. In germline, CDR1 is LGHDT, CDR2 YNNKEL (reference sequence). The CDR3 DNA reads TGTGCCAGCAGCCACCCAGTTCCAGATACGCAGTATTTT. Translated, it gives CASSHPVPDTQYF.

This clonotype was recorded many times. CDR3 bases: TGCAGCGTTGGTTCAGATACGCAGTATTTT. This translates into CSVGSDTQYF. The chain combines TRBV29-1 with TRBJ2-3; no definite D call. The germline V gene has CDR1 SQVTM and CDR2 ANQGSEA. The CDR3 spans 10 residues. Trimming pared 4 bases from V and 4 bases from J, leaving 3 bases between.

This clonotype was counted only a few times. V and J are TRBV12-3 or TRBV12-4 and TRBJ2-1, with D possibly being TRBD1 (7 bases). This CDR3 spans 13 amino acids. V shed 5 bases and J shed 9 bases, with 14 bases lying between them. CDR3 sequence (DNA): TGTGCCAGCAGTCACCAGGGGGGCCGTGAGCAGTTCTTC. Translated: CASSHQGGREQFF.

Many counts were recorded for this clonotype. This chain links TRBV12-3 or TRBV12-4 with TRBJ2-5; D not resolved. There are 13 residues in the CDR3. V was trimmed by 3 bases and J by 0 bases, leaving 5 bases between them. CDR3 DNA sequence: TGTGCCAGCAGTTTCGCCAACCAAGAGACCCAGTACTTC. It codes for CASSFANQETQYF.

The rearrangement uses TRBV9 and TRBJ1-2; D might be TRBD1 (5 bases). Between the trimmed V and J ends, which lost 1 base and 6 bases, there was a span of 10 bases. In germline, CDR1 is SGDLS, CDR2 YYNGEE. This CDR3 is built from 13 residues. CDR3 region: CASSVWGSDGYTF. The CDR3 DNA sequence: TGTGCCAGCAGCGTATGGGGGTCGGATGGCTACACCTTC. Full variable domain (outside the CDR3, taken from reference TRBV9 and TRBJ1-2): DSGVTQTPKHLITATGQRVTLRCSPRSGDLSVYWYQQSLDQGLQFLIQYYNGEERAKGNILERFSAQQFPDLHSELNLSSLELGDSALYFCASSVWGSDGYTFGSGTRLTVV.

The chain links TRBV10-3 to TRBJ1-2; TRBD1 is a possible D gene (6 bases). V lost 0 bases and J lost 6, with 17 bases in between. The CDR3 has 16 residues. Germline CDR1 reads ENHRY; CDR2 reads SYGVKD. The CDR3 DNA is TGTGCCATCAGTGAGTCAGGTGTGGGGGCGAGCGATGGCTACACCTTC. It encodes CAISESGVGASDGYTF.

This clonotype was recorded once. CDR3 amino acids: CASSQGNFREKLFF. The CDR3 DNA reads as TGTGCCAGCAGCCAGGGGAATTTCCGGGAAAAACTGTTTTTT. The chain recombines TRBV7-9 with TRBJ1-4; a possible D gene is TRBD1 (6 bases). Germline CDR1 and CDR2: SEHNR and FQNEAQ (reference sequence). Trimming took off 5 bases at V and 8 bases at J, with 15 bases between the two ends. The CDR3 sequence is 14 residues long.